Presented here are 20 T cell receptor beta chains from one specimen sequenced in a study of cytomegalovirus exposure and HLA in healthy donors. 60 Vbeta and 13 Jbeta primers were used in PCR. Only in-frame clones appear in the TCRdb table, and some are missing; sequencing was by immunoSEQ multiplex PCR. This sample has some 130,000 clones; about four fifths occur once, and the top ten carry approximately 11%. Sequenced input: PBMCs. The receptors were gathered from a male donor in good health and CMV-seropositive.

The table lists this clone with a count of one. V usage is TRBV21-1 and J usage is TRBJ2-7; TRBD1 reflects the table's D call only, with no check against the DNA. TRBV21-1 is a known pseudogene. The CDR3 consists of 14 residues. The CDR3 DNA reads TGTGCCAGCAGCAAAAGTCAGGGGGCTAACGAGCAGTACTTC. This gives the protein CASSKSQGANEQYF.

With regard to this clone: The junction shows a germline mismatch at one end, possibly a read error. The chain is built from TRBV28 and TRBJ2-6, with D perhaps TRBD2 (6 bases). CDR1 and CDR2 (germline): MDHEN, SYDVKM. The CDR3 runs to 14 residues. The CDR3 coding sequence is TGTGCCAGCAGTCCCTGGGGCGGGGCCAACGGCCTGACTTTC. This codes for CASSPWGGANGLTF.

The sample holds one count of this clone. The V gene is TRBV5-6, the J gene TRBJ2-2; D is ambiguous. Per the germline V gene, CDR1 is SGHDT and CDR2 is YYEEEE. The CDR3 length is 16 residues. The V and J ends lost 6 bases and 4 bases respectively, with 19 bases between them. The CDR3 bases are TGTGCCAGCACCATCAGCGTCGCGATAACCACCGGGGAGCTGTTTTTT. Protein product: CASTISVAITTGELFF.

This clone was found once. At one of its ends the junction is not consistent with the germline gene, which may arise from a read error. This chain connects TRBV7-9 to TRBJ1-2; D is ambiguous. This CDR3 is 16 amino acids long. In germline, CDR1 is SEHNR, CDR2 FQNEAQ (reference sequence). CDR3 sequence (DNA): TGTTCCAGCAGCTTAGTAGGTGCGGGAGCTAACTATGGCTACACCTTC. This codes for CSSSLVGAGANYGYTF.

V gene TRBV9 combines with J gene TRBJ1-6; D ambiguous. Looked up from germline, CDR1 is SGDLS and CDR2 is YYNGEE. The CDR3 is made up of 16 amino acids. V was trimmed by 2 bases and J by 7 bases, leaving 16 bases between them. This CDR3 reads CASSVGPPGYNSPLHF. DNA of the CDR3: TGTGCCAGCAGCGTTGGACCCCCGGGGTACAATTCACCCCTCCACTTT. Combining the CDR3 with reference TRBV9 and TRBJ1-6 gives the whole variable domain DSGVTQTPKHLITATGQRVTLRCSPRSGDLSVYWYQQSLDQGLQFLIQYYNGEERAKGNILERFSAQQFPDLHSELNLSSLELGDSALYFCASSVGPPGYNSPLHFGNGTRLTVT.

The J gene is TRBJ2-7, the V gene TRBV4-3; no clear D gene. V was clipped by 0 bases and J by 0 bases, with 6 bases between them. Germline lookup yields CDR1 LGHNA and CDR2 YSLEER. This CDR3 has 14 amino acids. The CDR3 coding sequence is TGCGCCAGCAGCCAAGATAGATTCTCCTACGAGCAGTACTTC. This sequence encodes CASSQDRFSYEQYF.

The V and J genes are TRBV7-9 and TRBJ2-7, with a tentative D call TRBD2 (5 bases). This CDR3 is 16 amino acids long. CDR1 SEHNR and CDR2 FQNEAQ come from the germline V gene (reference sequence). Trimming took off 2 bases at V and 6 bases at J, with 20 bases between the two ends. The CDR3 region is CASSLRRGNKPTEQYF. The CDR3 DNA is TGTGCCAGCAGCTTACGGCGAGGGAACAAGCCTACCGAGCAGTACTTC.

The V and J genes are TRBV7-2 and TRBJ2-3, with 8 bases identical to TRBD2. After removal of 3 bases from V and 0 bases from J, the junction contained 2 bases not matched to a gene. The CDR3 totals 15 residues. Germline assignment: CDR1 SGHTA and CDR2 FQGNSA. The CDR3 nucleotides read TGTGCCAGCAGCTTGGGCGGGAGGAGCACAGATACGCAGTATTTT. This translates into CASSLGGRSTDTQYF.

The chain combines TRBV21-1 with TRBJ2-3; TRBD1 is the table's D call, not checked against the DNA. TRBV21-1 is annotated as a pseudogene. The CDR3 is made up of 17 amino acids. The CDR3 sequence: CASSKDRDPSSTDTQYF. The CDR3 DNA reads TGTGCCAGCAGCAAAGACAGGGATCCTTCTAGCACAGATACGCAGTATTTT.

The chain couples TRBV6-5 to TRBJ2-3; 10 bases agree with TRBD1. The J segment lost 3 bases and the V segment lost 4 bases, leaving 4 bases of the junction unmatched. The germline V gene encodes CDR1 MNHEY and CDR2 SVGAGI. The CDR3 is made up of 15 amino acids. Here the CDR3 DNA reads TGTGCCAGCAGTTCCCGGGACAGGGGTACAGATACGCAGTATTTT. Its protein product is CASSSRDRGTDTQYF.

J is TRBJ1-4 and V is TRBV19; no definite D call. Germline V gene data show CDR1 as LNHDA and CDR2 as SQIVND (reference sequence). Trimming pared 3 bases from V and 2 bases from J, leaving 7 bases between. The CDR3 has 14 residues. In DNA, the CDR3 is TGTGCCAGTAGTATTAGCCAGACTAATGAAAAACTGTTTTTT. It encodes CASSISQTNEKLFF. Full variable domain (missing parts from reference TRBV19 and TRBJ1-4): DGGITQSPKYLFRKEGQNVTLSCEQNLNHDAMYWYRQDPGQGLRLIYYSQIVNDFQKGDIAEGYSVSREKKESFPLTVTSAQKNPTAFYLCASSISQTNEKLFFGSGTQLSVL.

The chain is built from TRBV10-3 and TRBJ2-7; TRBD2 aligns across 15 bases. Germline CDR1 and CDR2: ENHRY and SYGVKD. The CDR3 covers 24 residues. The V segment lost 2 bases and the J segment 5 bases; nucleotides outside the gene matches: 28. In nucleotides, the CDR3 is TGTGCCATCAGTGAGGTTGGCAGAACCACCCTCGGGACAGGGACTAGCGGGAGGTGGAACGAGCAGTACTTC. Translation gives CAISEVGRTTLGTGTSGRWNEQYF.

This sequence joins TRBV25-1 and TRBJ2-3, with TRBD2 identical over 9 bases. Germline lookup yields CDR1 MGHDK and CDR2 SYGVNS. This CDR3 is built from 13 residues. Trimming removed 8 bases from V and 3 bases from J; junction bases left unmatched: 3. The CDR3 loop is CASRSGRTDTQYF. The CDR3, as DNA: TGTGCCAGCCGCAGCGGGAGGACAGATACGCAGTATTTT.

The chain combines TRBV6-4 with TRBJ2-1; 13 nucleotides match TRBD2. J lost 12 bases, V lost 3 bases, and 8 bases had no gene match. The CDR3 spans 15 residues. Germline V gene data show CDR1 as MRHNA and CDR2 as SNTAGT. CDR3 in DNA: TGTGCCAGCAGTGAGACCGGGACTAGCGGGGCGGGGCAGTTCTTC. Translating it yields CASSETGTSGAGQFF.

CDR3: CASSRGSSYEQYF. The CDR3 DNA reads as TGTGCCAGCAGCAGGGGGAGCTCCTACGAGCAGTACTTC. The chain carries TRBV5-6 and TRBJ2-7; TRBD1 is a possible D gene (6 bases). This CDR3 region has 13 residues. CDR1 and CDR2 (germline): SGHDT, YYEEEE. Trimming shortened V by 4 bases and J by 0 bases, and 8 bases separated the two germline ends. Using reference TRBV5-6 and TRBJ2-7 for the parts outside the CDR3, the full variable domain is DAGVTQSPTHLIKTRGQQVTLRCSPKSGHDTVSWYQQALGQGPQFIFQYYEEEERQRGNFPDRFSGHQFPNYSSELNVNALLLGDSALYLCASSRGSSYEQYFGPGTRLTVT.

This clone has only one observation. This chain connects TRBV27 to TRBJ2-1, with D possibly TRBD2 on 5 matching bases. V shed 1 base and J shed 8 bases, with 12 bases lying between them. Germline assignment: CDR1 MNHEY and CDR2 SMNVEV (reference sequence). The CDR3 covers 14 residues. The CDR3 nucleotides are TGTGCCAGCAGTTTATACCTTCTAGCAGATGAGCAGTTCTTC. Translating gives CASSLYLLADEQFF.

This chain connects TRBV7-2 to TRBJ1-1; 7 bases fit TRBD1. Unmatched junction bases numbered 14, after V lost 2 bases and J lost 8 bases. The V gene's germline CDR1 is SGHTA and CDR2 FQGNSA. The CDR3 runs to 16 residues. CDR3 residues: CASSLRSHRGDSEAFF. CDR3 DNA: TGTGCCAGCAGCTTACGTTCCCACAGGGGTGATTCCGAAGCTTTCTTT.

The CDR3 DNA reads as TGTGCCAGCAGTGACCCAGGAGAGCTGTTTTTT. Its protein is CASSDPGELFF. This chain uses TRBV6-1 with TRBJ2-2; D not resolved. This CDR3 has 11 residues. Per germline, CDR1 MNHNS and CDR2 SASEGT. Deletions cut 3 bases from V and 11 bases from J, with 7 bases between.

For the CDR3, the DNA is TGTGCCAGCAGCTTGGACAGGAATGAGCAGTTCTTC. Translated: CASSLDRNEQFF. The chain recombines TRBV5-4 with TRBJ2-1; tentative D call: TRBD1 (5 bases). This CDR3 region has 12 residues. CDR1 is SGHNT and CDR2 is YYREEE in the germline V gene (reference sequence). Trimming took 0 bases from V and 7 from J, leaving 5 bases between them. The whole variable domain, filled in from reference TRBV5-4 and TRBJ2-1, reads ETGVTQSPTHLIKTRGQQVTLRCSSQSGHNTVSWYQQALGQGPQFIFQYYREEENGRGNFPPRFSGLQFPNYSSELNVNALELDDSALYLCASSLDRNEQFFGPGTRLTVL.

This clone was picked up one time. The V and J genes are TRBV29-1 and TRBJ2-5, with 9 nucleotides matching TRBD1. Germline CDR1 is SQVTM and CDR2 is ANQGSEA. CDR3 length: 13 amino acids. Trimming removed 6 bases from V and 5 bases from J; junction bases left unmatched: 7. For the CDR3, the DNA is TGCAGCGTAGCTACAGGGGGCAGCGAGACCCAGTACTTC. Its protein product is CSVATGGSETQYF. The full variable domain, completed using reference TRBV29-1 and TRBJ2-5, is SAVISQKPSRDICQRGTSLTIQCQVDSQVTMMFWYRQQPGQSLTLIATANQGSEATYESGFVIDKFPISRPNLTFSTLTVSNMSPEDSSIYLCSVATGGSETQYFGPGTRLLVL.